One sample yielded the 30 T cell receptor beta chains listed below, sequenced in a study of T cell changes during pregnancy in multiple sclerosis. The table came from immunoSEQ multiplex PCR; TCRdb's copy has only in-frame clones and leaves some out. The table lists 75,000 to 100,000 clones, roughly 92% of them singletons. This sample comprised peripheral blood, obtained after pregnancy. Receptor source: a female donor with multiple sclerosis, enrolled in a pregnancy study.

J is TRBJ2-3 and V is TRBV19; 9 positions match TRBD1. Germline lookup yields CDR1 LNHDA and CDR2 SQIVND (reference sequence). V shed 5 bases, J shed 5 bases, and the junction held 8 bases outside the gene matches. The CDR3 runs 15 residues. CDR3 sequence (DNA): TGTGCCAGTAGTCCCGGGACAGGGAGTGTAGATACGCAGTATTTT. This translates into CASSPGTGSVDTQYF.

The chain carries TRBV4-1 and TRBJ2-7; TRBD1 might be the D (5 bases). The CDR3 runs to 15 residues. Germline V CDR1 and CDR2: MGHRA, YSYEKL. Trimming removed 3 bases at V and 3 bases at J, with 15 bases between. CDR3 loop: CASSHKGRARYEQYF. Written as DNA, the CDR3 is TGCGCCAGCAGCCATAAGGGCAGGGCCCGCTACGAGCAGTACTTC.

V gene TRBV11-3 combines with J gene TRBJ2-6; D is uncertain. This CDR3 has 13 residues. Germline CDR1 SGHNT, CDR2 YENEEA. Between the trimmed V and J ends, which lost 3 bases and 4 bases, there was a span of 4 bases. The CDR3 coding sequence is TGTGCCAGCAGCTTTAAAGGGGCCAACGTCCTGACTTTC. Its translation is CASSFKGANVLTF.

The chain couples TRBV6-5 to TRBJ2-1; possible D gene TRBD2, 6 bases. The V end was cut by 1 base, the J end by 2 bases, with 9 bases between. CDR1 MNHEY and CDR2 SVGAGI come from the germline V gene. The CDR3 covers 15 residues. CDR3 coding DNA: TGTGCCAGCAGTTACTACGGGAGAGCCTACAATGAGCAGTTCTTC. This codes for CASSYYGRAYNEQFF.

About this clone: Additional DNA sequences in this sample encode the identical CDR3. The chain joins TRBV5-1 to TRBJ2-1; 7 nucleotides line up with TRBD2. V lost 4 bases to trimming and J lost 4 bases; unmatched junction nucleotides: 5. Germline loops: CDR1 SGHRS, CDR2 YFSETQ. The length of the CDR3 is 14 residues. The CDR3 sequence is CASSPSSGYNEQFF. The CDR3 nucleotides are TGCGCCAGCAGCCCATCTAGCGGTTACAATGAGCAGTTCTTC.

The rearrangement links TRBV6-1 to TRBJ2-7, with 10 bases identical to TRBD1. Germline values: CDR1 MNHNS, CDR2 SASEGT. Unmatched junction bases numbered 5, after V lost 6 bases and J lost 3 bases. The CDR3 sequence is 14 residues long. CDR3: CASRMTGGSYEQYF. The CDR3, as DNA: TGTGCCAGCAGGATGACAGGGGGCAGCTACGAGCAGTACTTC.

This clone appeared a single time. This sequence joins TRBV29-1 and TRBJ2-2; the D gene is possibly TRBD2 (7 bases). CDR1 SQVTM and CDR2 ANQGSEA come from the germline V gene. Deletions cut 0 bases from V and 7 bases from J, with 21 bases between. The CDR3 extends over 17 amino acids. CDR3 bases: TGCAGCGTTGAAGATAGGGTGTCCGGGGGGCAAATCGGGGAGCTGTTTTTT. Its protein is CSVEDRVSGGQIGELFF.

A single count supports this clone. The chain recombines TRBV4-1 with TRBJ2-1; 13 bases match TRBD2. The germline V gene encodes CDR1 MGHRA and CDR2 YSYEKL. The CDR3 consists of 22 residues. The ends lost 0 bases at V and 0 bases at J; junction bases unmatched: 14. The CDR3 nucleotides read TGCGCCAGCAGCCAAGAATCGTCCGCGACTAGCGGGAGGTGGAGCTCCTACAATGAGCAGTTCTTC. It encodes CASSQESSATSGRWSSYNEQFF.

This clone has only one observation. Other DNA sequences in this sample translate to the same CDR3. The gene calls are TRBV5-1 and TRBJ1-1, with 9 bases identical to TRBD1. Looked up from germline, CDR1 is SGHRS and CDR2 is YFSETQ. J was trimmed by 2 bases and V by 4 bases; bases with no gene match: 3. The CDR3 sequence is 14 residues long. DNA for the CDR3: TGCGCCAGCAGCATACAGGGGGCAAACACTGAAGCTTTCTTT. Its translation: CASSIQGANTEAFF.

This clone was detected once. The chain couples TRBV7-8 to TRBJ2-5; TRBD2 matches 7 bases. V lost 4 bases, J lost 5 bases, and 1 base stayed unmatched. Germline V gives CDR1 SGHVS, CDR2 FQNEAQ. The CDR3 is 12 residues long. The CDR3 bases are TGTGCCAGCAGCTCTAGCGGCGAGACCCAGTACTTC. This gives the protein CASSSSGETQYF.

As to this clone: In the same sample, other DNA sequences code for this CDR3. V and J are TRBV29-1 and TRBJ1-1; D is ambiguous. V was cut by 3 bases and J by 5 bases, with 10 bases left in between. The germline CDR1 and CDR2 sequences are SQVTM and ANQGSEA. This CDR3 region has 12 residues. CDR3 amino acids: CSVEGRGTEAFF. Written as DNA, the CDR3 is TGCAGCGTTGAGGGTCGGGGAACTGAAGCTTTCTTT.

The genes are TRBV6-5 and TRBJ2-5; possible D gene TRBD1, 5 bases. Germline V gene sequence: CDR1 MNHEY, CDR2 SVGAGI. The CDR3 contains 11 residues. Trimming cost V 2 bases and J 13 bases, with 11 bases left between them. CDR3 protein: CASSYELQVYF. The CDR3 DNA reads TGTGCCAGCAGTTACGAACTACAGGTGTACTTC.

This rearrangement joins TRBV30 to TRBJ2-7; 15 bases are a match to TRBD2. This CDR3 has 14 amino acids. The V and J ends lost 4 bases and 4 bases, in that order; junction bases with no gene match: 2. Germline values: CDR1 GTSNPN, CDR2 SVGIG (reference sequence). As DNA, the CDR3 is TGTGCCTGGAAAGGACTAGCGGGAGGGTACGAGCAGTACTTC. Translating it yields CAWKGLAGGYEQYF.

The CDR3 DNA sequence: TGTGCCAGTAGTATATCCCTGCGCCACGAGCAGTACTTC. Protein sequence: CASSISLRHEQYF. This chain uses TRBV19 with TRBJ2-7; D unresolved. CDR3 length equals 13 residues. V dropped 2 bases and J dropped 5 bases, with 10 bases sitting between them. Germline values: CDR1 LNHDA, CDR2 SQIVND (reference sequence).

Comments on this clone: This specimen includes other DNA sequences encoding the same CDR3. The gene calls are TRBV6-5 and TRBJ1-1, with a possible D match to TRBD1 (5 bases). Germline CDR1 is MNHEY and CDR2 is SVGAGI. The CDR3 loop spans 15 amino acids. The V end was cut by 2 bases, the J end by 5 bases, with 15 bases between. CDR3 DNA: TGTGCCAGCAGTTACGGTCGGGGGTTTAGGACTGAAGCTTTCTTT. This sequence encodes CASSYGRGFRTEAFF.

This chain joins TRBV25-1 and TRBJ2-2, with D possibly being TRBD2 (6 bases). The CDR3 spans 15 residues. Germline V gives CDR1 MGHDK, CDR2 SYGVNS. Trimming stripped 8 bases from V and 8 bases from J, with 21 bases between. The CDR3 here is CASSSSGREAGELFF. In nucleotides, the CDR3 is TGTGCCAGCTCTTCGTCCGGGAGAGAGGCTGGGGAGCTGTTTTTT.

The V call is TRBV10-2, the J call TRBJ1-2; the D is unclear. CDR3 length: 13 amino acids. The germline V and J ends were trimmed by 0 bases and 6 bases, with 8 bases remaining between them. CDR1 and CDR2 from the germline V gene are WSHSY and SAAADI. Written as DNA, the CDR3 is TGCGCCAGCAGTGAGTCGTCCGGGAATGGCTACACCTTC. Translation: CASSESSGNGYTF.

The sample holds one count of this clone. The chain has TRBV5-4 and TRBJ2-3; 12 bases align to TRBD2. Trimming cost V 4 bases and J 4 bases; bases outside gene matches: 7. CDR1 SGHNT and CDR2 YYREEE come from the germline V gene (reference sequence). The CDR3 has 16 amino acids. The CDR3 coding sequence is TGTGCCAGCAGCCCCGGGGCTAGCGGGGGGGCAGATACGCAGTATTTT. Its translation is CASSPGASGGADTQYF.

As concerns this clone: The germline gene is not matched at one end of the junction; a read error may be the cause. In DNA form, the CDR3 reads TGTGCCAGCACTTACGGGAGCTCCTACGAGCAGTACTTC. Amino acids: CASTYGSSYEQYF. This chain connects TRBV6-6 to TRBJ2-7; D perhaps matches TRBD2 (6 bases). Germline V lookup: CDR1 MNHNY, CDR2 SVGAGI (reference sequence). This CDR3 contains 13 residues.

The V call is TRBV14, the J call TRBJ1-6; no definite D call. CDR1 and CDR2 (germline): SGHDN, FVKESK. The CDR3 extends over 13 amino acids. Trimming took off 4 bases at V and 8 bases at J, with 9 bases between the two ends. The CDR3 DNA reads TGTGCCAGCAGCCCCAGTTTGGATTCACCCCTCCACTTT. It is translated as CASSPSLDSPLHF. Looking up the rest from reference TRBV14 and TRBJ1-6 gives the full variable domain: EAGVTQFPSHSVIEKGQTVTLRCDPISGHDNLYWYRRVMGKEIKFLLHFVKESKQDESGMPNNRFLAERTGGTYSTLKVQPAELEDSGVYFCASSPSLDSPLHFGNGTRLTVT.

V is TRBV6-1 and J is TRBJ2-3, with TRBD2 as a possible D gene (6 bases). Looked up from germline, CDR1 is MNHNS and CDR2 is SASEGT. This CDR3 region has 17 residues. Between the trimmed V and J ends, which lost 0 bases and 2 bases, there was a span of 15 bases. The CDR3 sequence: CASSEASLAYNTDTQYF. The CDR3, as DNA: TGTGCCAGCAGTGAAGCCTCCCTAGCGTATAACACAGATACGCAGTATTTT.

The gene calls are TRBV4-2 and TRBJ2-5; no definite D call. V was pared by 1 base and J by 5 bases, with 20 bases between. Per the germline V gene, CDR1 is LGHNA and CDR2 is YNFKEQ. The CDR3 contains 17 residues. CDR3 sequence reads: CASSQGLSRATRETQYF. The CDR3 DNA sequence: TGTGCCAGCAGCCAAGGATTGTCCCGAGCCACCAGGGAGACCCAGTACTTC.

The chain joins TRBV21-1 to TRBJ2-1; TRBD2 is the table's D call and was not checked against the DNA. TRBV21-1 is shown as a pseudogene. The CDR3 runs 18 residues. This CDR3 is CASSKARIAPSRGGEQFF. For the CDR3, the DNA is TGTGCCAGCAGCAAAGCGAGGATAGCGCCGAGCCGGGGGGGTGAGCAGTTCTTC.

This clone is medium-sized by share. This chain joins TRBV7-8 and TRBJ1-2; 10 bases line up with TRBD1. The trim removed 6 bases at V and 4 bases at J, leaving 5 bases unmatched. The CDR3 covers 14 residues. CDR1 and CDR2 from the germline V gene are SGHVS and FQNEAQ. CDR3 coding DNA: TGTGCCAGCAGTTCGGGACAGGGGACCTATGGCTACACCTTC. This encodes CASSSGQGTYGYTF.

The CDR3 region is CASSLGRDYEQYF. In DNA, the CDR3 is TGTGCCAGCAGCTTAGGCAGGGACTACGAGCAGTACTTC. V gene TRBV7-2 combines with J gene TRBJ2-7; possible D gene TRBD1, 5 bases. Germline-derived CDR1 and CDR2 are SGHTA and FQGNSA. The germline V and J ends were trimmed by 1 base and 3 bases, with 7 bases remaining between them. CDR3 length equals 13 residues.

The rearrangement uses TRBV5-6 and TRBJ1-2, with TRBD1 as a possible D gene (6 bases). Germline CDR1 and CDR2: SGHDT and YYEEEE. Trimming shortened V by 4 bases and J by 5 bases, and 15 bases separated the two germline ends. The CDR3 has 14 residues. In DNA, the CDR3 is TGTGCCAGCAGCCCCCCGGACAGCTCATATGGCTACACCTTC. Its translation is CASSPPDSSYGYTF. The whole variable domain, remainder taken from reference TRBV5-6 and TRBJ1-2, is DAGVTQSPTHLIKTRGQQVTLRCSPKSGHDTVSWYQQALGQGPQFIFQYYEEEERQRGNFPDRFSGHQFPNYSSELNVNALLLGDSALYLCASSPPDSSYGYTFGSGTRLTVV.

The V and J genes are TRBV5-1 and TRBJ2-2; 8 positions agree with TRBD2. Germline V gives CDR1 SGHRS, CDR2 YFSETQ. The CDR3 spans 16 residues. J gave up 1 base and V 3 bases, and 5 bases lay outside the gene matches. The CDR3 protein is CASSSTGTRNTGELFF. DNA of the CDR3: TGCGCCAGCAGCTCGACGGGGACTAGGAACACCGGGGAGCTGTTTTTT.

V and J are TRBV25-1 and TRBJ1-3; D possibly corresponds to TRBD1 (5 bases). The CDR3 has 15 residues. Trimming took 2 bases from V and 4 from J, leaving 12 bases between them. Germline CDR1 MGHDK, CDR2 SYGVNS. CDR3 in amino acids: CASSEPRVSGNTIYF. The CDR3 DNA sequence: TGTGCCAGCAGTGAACCCAGGGTATCAGGAAACACCATATATTTT.

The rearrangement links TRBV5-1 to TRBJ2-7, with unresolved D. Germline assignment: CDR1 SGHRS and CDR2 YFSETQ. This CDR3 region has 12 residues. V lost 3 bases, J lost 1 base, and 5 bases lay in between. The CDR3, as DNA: TGCGCCAGCAGCTCCCAGTCCTACGAGCAGTACTTC. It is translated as CASSSQSYEQYF.

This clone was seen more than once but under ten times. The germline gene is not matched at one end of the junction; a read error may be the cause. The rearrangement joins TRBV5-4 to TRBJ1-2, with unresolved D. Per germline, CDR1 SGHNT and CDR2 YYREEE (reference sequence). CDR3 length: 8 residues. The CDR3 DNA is TGTGCCAGCGCGGTCAGCCCCTTC. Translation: CASAVSPF.